The clone carrying this T cell receptor beta chain was detected a few times. The antigen remains unidentified. Isolation yielded PBMCs, at least 6 million per sample, in every case. It was with a sample-barcoded 5' primer and a J-beta primer mix that a second PCR of about 7 to 12 cycles was run. The template-switch adaptor, which had 12 random nucleotides, put a tag on each cDNA molecule. TCRdb reprocessed the 5' RACE reads via MiXCR and lists one record per CDR3 protein. The data hold around 1,000,000 distinct CDR3 sequences, with approximately 38% observed a single time. This entry comes from a study of blood T cells in healthy people across ages. Study in general: Through template switching, about one barcoded beta molecule was captured per two T cells, as measured in model experiments.

Germline CDR1 DFQATT, CDR2 SNEGSKA (reference sequence). V was trimmed by 4 bases and J by 0 bases, leaving 12 bases between them. This CDR3 spans 14 amino acids. General study results and limits: With donor CMV status unknown, expanded clonotype changes were possibly confounded.

Sequencing input: blood. The clonotype originates from a man younger than 30 in good health. The chain is built from TRBV20-1 and TRBJ1-1; D is unclear. The CDR3 DNA reads as TGCAGTGCTACATCAGGTCTCATGAACACTGAAGCTTTCTTT. It codes for CSATSGLMNTEAFF.